This T cell receptor beta chain was recorded in a study of shared T cell receptors in the human thymus. Assay used: immunoSEQ multiplex PCR; TCRdb lists only in-frame clones, some missing. The sample carries roughly 700,000 clones, over 75% recorded once. The germline V gene encodes CDR1 MNHEY and CDR2 SMNVEV (reference sequence). V lost 4 bases and J 3 bases, leaving 13 bases between the germline ends. This CDR3 has 14 amino acids. The same data also contributed to another study, on human thymus T cells. This second report adds: Obtained as resections during corrective heart surgery, the thymus tissue was then studied.

J is TRBJ2-7 and V is TRBV27; D is possibly TRBD2 (5 bases). Sequencing was done on a sample of thymocytes. The sequence derives from a boy under three years old with a congenital heart defect. CDR3 amino acids: CASSSGVLDYEQYF. The CDR3 DNA sequence: TGTGCCAGCAGTTCAGGTGTACTAGACTACGAGCAGTACTTC.